Listed below are T cell receptor beta chains from one sample, sequenced in a study of T cell repertoires in cytomegalovirus infection. No antigens are known for them. TCRdb re-derived calls from the reads in MiXCR, one entry per CDR3 protein. The sample comprises a few hundred thousand distinct CDR3 sequences, roughly 43% of which are singletons, and around 45% rests with the top ten. The input for sequencing was cultured PBMCs, taken from culture after CMV antigen stimulation. The receptors were gathered from a human donor in good health (CMV status not recorded). Some clones in this sample may be carry-over from other donors' samples. Each CDR3 is given with its conserved first and last residue. The order of the fields is J gene, V gene, clone size, D gene, CDR3 DNA, CDR3 protein. The D gene is left open where the match is weak. The listing skips clone size in some rows; elsewhere it reads once, few, many or a size class.

TRBJ1-2,TRBV7-2,many,NA,TGTGCCAGCAGCCCTGCAGGGTACTATGGCTACACCTTC,CASSPAGYYGYTF
TRBJ2-2,TRBV12-3/TRBV12-4,few,NA,TGTGCCAGCACGAATCGGGGGACAAAACGTACCGGGGAGCTGTTTTTT,CASTNRGTKRTGELFF
TRBJ2-5,TRBV12-3/TRBV12-4,NA,TRBD2,TGTGCCAGCAGTCCCTACGGACTAGCGGGGGGGGGAGTGACCCAGTACTTC,CASSPYGLAGGGVTQYF
TRBJ1-1,TRBV4-2,few,NA,TGTGCCAGCAGCCAAGATCGGCGAAGGGGTCCTCTGAACACTGAAGCTTTCTTT,CASSQDRRRGPLNTEAFF
TRBJ2-7,TRBV6-2/TRBV6-3,few,TRBD2,TGTGCCAGCAAAAGCGGACTAGCGGGATCCTACGAGCAGTACTTC,CASKSGLAGSYEQYF
TRBJ1-1,TRBV7-4,NA,NA,TGTGCCAGTCAGGGGTTGAACACTGAAGCTTTCTTT,CASQGLNTEAFF
TRBJ2-3,TRBV5-1,few,TRBD1,TGCGCCAGCAGCTGGAGGACAGGATCGGCAGATACGCAGTATTTT,CASSWRTGSADTQYF
TRBJ2-2,TRBV20-1,NA,TRBD2,TGCAGTGCTAGAGATACAGGGGCTAGCGGGAGTGGTAACACCGGGGAGCTGTTTTTT,CSARDTGASGSGNTGELFF
TRBJ1-4,TRBV24-1,few,NA,TGTGCCACCAGTGACTCATTCCATGAAAAACTGTTTTTT,CATSDSFHEKLFF
TRBJ2-1,TRBV20-1,few,NA,TGCAGTGCCCCCGGCTCGGGAGCTTACAATGAGCAGTTCTTC,CSAPGSGAYNEQFF
TRBJ1-5,TRBV2,NA,NA,TGTGCCAGCAGTGAAGAACAGGAGTATAGCAATCAGCCCCAGCATTTT,CASSEEQEYSNQPQHF
TRBJ1-5,TRBV7-2,few,NA,TGTGCCAGCAGCTTAGTACAGGGCAACAATCAGCCCCAGCATTTT,CASSLVQGNNQPQHF
TRBJ2-7,TRBV6-6,NA,TRBD1,TGTGCCAGCAGCCACGCCGGGACAGGGGTCGAGCAGTACTTC,CASSHAGTGVEQYF
TRBJ2-2,TRBV12-3/TRBV12-4,NA,NA,TGTGCCACCGCGTGGGGGCCTAACACCGGGGAGCTGTTTTTT,CATAWGPNTGELFF
TRBJ2-1,TRBV7-6,NA,NA,TGTGCCAGCAGCCCCCTAGGGGCTACCACCTACAATGAGCAGTTCTTC,CASSPLGATTYNEQFF
TRBJ2-3,TRBV5-5,NA,NA,TGTGCCAGCAGACCGGGACGGATGGTCACAGATACGCAGTATTTT,CASRPGRMVTDTQYF
TRBJ2-1,TRBV20-1,NA,TRBD1,TGCAGTGCAGGGGGCAGCTCTGAGCAGTTCTTC,CSAGGSSEQFF
TRBJ2-2,TRBV6-2/TRBV6-3,NA,TRBD2,TGTGCCAGCGGGAGGGAGAGGAGGCAGGTCGGGGAGCTGTTTTTT,CASGRERRQVGELFF
TRBJ1-3,TRBV7-6,NA,NA,TGTGCCAGCAGCTTAACCGAGGTCGGATTCAAGAGCTCTGGAAACACCATATATTTT,CASSLTEVGFKSSGNTIYF
TRBJ1-5,TRBV3-1,NA,NA,TGTGCCAGCAGCTCGGCGGGAGATCAGCCCCAGCATTTT,CASSSAGDQPQHF
TRBJ1-1,TRBV6-5,once,NA,TGTGCCAGCAGTTCGAACACGGAGAACACTGAAGCTTTCTTT,CASSSNTENTEAFF
TRBJ1-2,TRBV6-2/TRBV6-3,NA,TRBD1,TGTGCCAGCAGTCACCGGGACAGGGGCAACTATGGCTACACCTTC,CASSHRDRGNYGYTF
TRBJ1-2,TRBV19,NA,NA,TGTGCCAGTAGTCTCAACAGGGAGTACGGCTACACCTTC,CASSLNREYGYTF
TRBJ2-7,TRBV4-3,NA,TRBD1,TGCGCCAGCAGCCGCGGACAGGGTCTGGGCTACGAGCAGTACTTC,CASSRGQGLGYEQYF
TRBJ2-5,TRBV28,NA,NA,TGTGCCAGCAGTTTGGTCACCGGGACCCCGGGGACGGAGACCCAGTACTTC,CASSLVTGTPGTETQYF
TRBJ2-7,TRBV28,many,NA,TGTGCCAGCAGTTTCCGGGGCGTCTACGAGCAGTACTTC,CASSFRGVYEQYF
TRBJ2-7,TRBV27,few,NA,TGTGCCAGCAGGAGGGACGGACCCTACGAGCAGTACTTC,CASRRDGPYEQYF
TRBJ2-5,TRBV5-4,once,NA,TGTGCCAGCAAACCGGGCAATACTTACCAAGAGACCCAGTACTTC,CASKPGNTYQETQYF
TRBJ2-5,TRBV6-6,few,NA,TGTGCCAGCAGTTTTGCGGGGAATGTGGAAGAGACCCAGTACTTC,CASSFAGNVEETQYF
TRBJ2-2,TRBV10-3,NA,NA,TGTGCCATCAGTGGGTCCACCGGGGAGCTGTTTTTT,CAISGSTGELFF
TRBJ2-2,TRBV28,few,NA,TGTGCCAGCGGCCCTTCCGGGGGCCTAAAGGGGGACACCGGGGAGCTGTTTTTT,CASGPSGGLKGDTGELFF
TRBJ1-5,TRBV11-2,NA,NA,TGTGCCAGCAGCCCAACTGCAGGGGCCACGGCCCAGCATTTT,CASSPTAGATAQHF
TRBJ1-4,TRBV6-6,NA,TRBD1,TGTGCCAGCAGTGTCAGGGGGAACGATGAAAAACTGTTTTTT,CASSVRGNDEKLFF
TRBJ1-1,TRBV9,few,NA,TGTGCCAGCAGCGTAGGGGTTCGCACTGAAGCTTTCTTT,CASSVGVRTEAFF
TRBJ2-6,TRBV7-6,NA,TRBD1,TGTGTCAGCTCGACAGGGGCCTCTGGGGCCAACGTCCTGACTTTC,CVSSTGASGANVLTF
TRBJ2-3,TRBV20-1,NA,NA,TGCAGTGCTAGAGAGTTAACCCACGATACGCAGTATTTT,CSARELTHDTQYF
TRBJ1-1,TRBV12-3/TRBV12-4,NA,NA,TGTGCCAGCAGAAAGGAGGTGAACACTGAAGCTTTCTTT,CASRKEVNTEAFF
TRBJ2-5,TRBV11-3,NA,TRBD1,TGTGCCAGCAGCGCTAACAGGGGCCAGGGGGAGACCCAGTACTTC,CASSANRGQGETQYF
TRBJ2-7,TRBV7-6,many,TRBD2,TGTGCCAGCAGCTGGACTAGCGGGCCCTCCTACGAGCAGTACTTC,CASSWTSGPSYEQYF
TRBJ2-7,TRBV20-1,NA,NA,TGCAGTGCTCGAGACTACGAGCAGTACTTC,CSARDYEQYF
TRBJ1-1,TRBV5-4,few,TRBD1,TGTGCCAGCAGCCGGCCAGGGGGAGGCACTGAAGCTTTCTTT,CASSRPGGGTEAFF
TRBJ1-6,TRBV7-6,NA,TRBD1,TGTGCCAGCAGCTTAGGGGACAGATTCTCCTATAATTCACCCCTCCACTTT,CASSLGDRFSYNSPLHF
TRBJ1-1,TRBV7-6,NA,NA,TGTGCCAGCAGCTTATATGCTGGGGGAGGGAACACTGAAGCTTTCTTT,CASSLYAGGGNTEAFF
TRBJ1-4,TRBV7-9,NA,NA,TGTGCCAGCAGCTCAAGTACAGTCGCAACTAATGAAAAACTGTTTTTT,CASSSSTVATNEKLFF
TRBJ2-1,TRBV4-1,few,TRBD2,TGCGCCAGCAGCCTCGATCCGGCGGGAGCAGAGCAGTTCTTC,CASSLDPAGAEQFF
TRBJ2-7,TRBV7-2,many,TRBD1,TGTGCCAGCAGACCGACAGGGGGTAGCTACGAGCAGTACTTC,CASRPTGGSYEQYF
TRBJ2-2,TRBV6-2/TRBV6-3,NA,TRBD2,TGTGCCAGTGGGACTAGCGGGGGCACCGGGGAGCTGTTTTTT,CASGTSGGTGELFF
TRBJ2-2,TRBV6-6,few,TRBD2,TGTGCCAGCAGTTACTCGAAGTTCCTGGCGGGAGGGAGGCCCGGGGAGCTGTTTTTT,CASSYSKFLAGGRPGELFF